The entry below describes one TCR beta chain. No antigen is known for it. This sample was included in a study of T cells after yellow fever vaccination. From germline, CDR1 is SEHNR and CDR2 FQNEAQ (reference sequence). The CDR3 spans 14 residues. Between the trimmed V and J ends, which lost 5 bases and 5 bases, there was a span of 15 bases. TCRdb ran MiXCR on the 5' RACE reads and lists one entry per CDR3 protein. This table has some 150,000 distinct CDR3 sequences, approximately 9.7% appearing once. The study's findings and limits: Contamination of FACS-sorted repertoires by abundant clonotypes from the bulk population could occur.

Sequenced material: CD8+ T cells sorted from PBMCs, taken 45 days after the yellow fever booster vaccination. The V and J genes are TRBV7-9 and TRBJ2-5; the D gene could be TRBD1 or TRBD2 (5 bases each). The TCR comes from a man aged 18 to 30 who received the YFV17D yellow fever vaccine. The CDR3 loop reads CASSRDPHGETQYF. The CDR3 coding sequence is TGTGCCAGCAGCCGGGACCCCCACGGCGAGACCCAGTACTTC.